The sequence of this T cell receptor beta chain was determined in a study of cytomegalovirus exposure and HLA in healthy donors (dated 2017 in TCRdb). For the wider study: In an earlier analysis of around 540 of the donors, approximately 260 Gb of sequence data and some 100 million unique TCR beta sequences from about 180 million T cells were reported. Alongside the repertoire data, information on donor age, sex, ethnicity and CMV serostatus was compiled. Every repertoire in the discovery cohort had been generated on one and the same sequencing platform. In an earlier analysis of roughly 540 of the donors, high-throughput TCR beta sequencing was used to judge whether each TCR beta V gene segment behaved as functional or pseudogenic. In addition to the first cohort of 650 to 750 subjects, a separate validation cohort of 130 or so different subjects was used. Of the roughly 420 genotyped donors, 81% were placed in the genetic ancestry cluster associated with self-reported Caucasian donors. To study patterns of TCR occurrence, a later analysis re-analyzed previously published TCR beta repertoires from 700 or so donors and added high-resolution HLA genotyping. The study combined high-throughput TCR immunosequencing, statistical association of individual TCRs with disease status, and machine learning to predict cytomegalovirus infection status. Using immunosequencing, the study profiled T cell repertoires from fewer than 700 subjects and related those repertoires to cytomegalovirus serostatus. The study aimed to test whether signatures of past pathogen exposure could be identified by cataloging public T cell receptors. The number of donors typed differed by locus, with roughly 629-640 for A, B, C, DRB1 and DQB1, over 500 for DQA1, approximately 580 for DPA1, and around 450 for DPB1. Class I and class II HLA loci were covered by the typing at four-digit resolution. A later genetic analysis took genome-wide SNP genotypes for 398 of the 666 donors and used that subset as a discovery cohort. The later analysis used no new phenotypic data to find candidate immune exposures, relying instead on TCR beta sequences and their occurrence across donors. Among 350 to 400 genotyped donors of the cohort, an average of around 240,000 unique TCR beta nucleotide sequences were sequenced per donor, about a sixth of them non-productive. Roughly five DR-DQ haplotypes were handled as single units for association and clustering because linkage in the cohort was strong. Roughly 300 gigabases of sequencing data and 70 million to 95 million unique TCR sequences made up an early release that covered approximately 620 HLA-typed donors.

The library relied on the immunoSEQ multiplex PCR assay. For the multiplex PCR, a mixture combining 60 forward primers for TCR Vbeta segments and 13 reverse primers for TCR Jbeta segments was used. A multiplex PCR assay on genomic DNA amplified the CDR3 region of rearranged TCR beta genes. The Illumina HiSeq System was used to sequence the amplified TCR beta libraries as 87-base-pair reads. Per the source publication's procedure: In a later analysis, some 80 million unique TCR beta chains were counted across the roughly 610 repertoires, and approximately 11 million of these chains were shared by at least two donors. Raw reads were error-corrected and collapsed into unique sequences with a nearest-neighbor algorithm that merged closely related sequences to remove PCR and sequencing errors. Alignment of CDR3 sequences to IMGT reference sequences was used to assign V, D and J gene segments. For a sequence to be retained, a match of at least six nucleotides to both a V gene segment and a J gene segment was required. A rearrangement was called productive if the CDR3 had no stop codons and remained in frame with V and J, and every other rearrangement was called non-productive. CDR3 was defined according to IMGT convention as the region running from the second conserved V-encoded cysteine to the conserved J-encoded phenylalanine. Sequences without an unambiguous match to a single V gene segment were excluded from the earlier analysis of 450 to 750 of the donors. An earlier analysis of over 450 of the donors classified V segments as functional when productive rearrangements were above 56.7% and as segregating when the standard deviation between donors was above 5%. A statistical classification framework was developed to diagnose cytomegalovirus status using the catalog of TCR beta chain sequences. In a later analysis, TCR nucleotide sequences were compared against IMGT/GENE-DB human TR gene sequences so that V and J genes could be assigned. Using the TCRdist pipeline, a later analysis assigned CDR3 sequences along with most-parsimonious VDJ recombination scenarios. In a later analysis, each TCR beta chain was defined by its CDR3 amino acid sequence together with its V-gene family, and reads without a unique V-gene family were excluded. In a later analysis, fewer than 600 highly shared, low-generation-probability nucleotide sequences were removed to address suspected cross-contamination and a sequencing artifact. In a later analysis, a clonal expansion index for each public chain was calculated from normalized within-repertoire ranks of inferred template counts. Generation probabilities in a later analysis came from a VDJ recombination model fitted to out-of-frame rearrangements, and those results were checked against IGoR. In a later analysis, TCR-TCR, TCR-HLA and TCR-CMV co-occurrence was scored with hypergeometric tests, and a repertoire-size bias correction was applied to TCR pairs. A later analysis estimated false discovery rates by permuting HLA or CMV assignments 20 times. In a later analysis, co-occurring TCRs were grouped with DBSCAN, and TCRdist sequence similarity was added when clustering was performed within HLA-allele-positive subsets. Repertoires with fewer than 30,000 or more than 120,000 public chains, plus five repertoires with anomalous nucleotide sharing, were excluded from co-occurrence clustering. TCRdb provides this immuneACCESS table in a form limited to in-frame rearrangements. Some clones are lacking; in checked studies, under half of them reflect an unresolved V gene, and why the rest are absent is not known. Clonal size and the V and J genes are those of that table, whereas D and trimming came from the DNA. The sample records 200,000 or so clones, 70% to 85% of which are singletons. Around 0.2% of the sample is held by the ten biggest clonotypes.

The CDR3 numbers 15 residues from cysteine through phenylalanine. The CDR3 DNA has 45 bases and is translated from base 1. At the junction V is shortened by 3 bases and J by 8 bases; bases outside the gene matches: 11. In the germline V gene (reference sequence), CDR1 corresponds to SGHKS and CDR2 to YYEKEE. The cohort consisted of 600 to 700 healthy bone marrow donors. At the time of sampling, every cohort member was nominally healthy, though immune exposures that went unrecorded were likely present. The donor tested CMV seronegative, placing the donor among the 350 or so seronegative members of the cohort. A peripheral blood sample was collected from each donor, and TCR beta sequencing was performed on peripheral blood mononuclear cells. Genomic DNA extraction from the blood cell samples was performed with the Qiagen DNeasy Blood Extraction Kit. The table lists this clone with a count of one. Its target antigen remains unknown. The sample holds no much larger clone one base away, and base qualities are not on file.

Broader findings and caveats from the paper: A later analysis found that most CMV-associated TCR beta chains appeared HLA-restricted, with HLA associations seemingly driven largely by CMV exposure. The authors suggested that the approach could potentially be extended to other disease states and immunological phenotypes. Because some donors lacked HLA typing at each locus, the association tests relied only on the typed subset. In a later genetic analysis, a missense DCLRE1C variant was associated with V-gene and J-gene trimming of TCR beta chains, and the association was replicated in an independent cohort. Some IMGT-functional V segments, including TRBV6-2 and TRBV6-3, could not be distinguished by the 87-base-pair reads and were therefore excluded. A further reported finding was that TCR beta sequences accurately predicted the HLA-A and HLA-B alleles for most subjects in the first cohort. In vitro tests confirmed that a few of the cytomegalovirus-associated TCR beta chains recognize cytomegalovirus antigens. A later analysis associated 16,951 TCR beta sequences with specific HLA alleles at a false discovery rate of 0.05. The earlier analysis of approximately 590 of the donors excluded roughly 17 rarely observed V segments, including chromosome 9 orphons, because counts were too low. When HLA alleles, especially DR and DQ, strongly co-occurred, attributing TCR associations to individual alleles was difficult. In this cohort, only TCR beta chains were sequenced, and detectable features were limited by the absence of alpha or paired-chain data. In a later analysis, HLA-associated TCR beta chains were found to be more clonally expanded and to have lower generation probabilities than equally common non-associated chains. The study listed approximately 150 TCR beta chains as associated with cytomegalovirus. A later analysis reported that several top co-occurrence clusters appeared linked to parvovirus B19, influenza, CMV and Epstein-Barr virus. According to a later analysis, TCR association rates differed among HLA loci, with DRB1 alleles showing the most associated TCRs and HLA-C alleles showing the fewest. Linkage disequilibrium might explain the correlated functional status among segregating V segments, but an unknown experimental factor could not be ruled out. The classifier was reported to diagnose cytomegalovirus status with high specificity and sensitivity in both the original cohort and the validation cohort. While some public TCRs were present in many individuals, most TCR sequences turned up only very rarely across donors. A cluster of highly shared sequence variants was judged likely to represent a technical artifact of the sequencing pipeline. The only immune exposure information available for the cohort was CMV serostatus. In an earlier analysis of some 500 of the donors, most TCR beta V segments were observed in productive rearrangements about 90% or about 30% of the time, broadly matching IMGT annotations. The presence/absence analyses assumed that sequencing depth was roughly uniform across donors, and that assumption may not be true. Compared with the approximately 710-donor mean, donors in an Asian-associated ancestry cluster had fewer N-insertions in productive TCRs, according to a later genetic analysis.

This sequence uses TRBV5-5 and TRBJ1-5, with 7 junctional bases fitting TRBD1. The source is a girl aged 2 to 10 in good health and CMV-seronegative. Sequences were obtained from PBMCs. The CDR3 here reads CASSSLDRERKPQHF. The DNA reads TGTGCCAGCAGCTCCCTAGACAGGGAAAGAAAGCCCCAGCATTTT.